This TCR beta chain was observed in a study of blood T cell repertoires in COVID-19. Some clones are missing from TCRdb's copy, which holds only in-frame ones; the method was immunoSEQ multiplex PCR. The table has about 170,000 clones, approximately 90% seen once. The CDR3 runs 14 residues. Germline V lookup: CDR1 SGDLS, CDR2 YYNGEE. With 3 bases clipped from V and 4 bases from J, the junction kept 0 bases outside the gene matches. This clone has just a few counts. Material for sequencing was peripheral blood. This TCR came from a man in his sixties with acute or convalescent COVID-19. The genes are TRBV9 and TRBJ2-2; TRBD1 agrees at 10 bases. For the CDR3, the DNA is TGTGCCAGCAGCGGACAGGGGGCCACCGGGGAGCTGTTTTTT. Translated: CASSGQGATGELFF.